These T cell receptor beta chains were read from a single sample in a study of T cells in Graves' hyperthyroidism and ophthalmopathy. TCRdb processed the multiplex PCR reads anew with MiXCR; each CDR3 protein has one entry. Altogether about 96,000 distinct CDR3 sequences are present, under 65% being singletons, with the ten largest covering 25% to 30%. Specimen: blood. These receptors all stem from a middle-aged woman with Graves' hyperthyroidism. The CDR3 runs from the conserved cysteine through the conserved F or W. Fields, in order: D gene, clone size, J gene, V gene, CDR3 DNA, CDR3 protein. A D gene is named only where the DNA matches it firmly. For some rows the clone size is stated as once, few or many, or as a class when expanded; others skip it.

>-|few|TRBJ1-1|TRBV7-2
TGTGCCAGCAGTCGCCCCTGGGGGGTCGGCACTGAAGCTTTCTTT
CASSRPWGVGTEAFF
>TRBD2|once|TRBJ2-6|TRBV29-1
TGCAGCGTTCAAATGGGAGCGGGGCCGGGGGCCAACGTCCTGACTTTC
CSVQMGAGPGANVLTF
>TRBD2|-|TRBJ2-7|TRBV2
TGTGCCACCAGACAGGGACTAGCGGGAAGTGAGCAGTACTTC
CATRQGLAGSEQYF
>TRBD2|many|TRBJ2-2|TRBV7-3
TGTGCCAGCAGCCCCCGGACTAGCGGGAGGGCCGGGGAGCTGTTTTTT
CASSPRTSGRAGELFF
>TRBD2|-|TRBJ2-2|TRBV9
TGTGCCAGCAGCCCCGCGGAGCGGGAAGGAACCGGGGAGCTGTTTTTT
CASSPAEREGTGELFF
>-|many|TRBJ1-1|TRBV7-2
TGTGCCAGCAGCTTAGCTTCAGGGGAGGGCACTGAAGCTTTCTTT
CASSLASGEGTEAFF
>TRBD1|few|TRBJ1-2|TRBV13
TGTGCCAGCAGCGTCGGGACAGAATATGGCTACACCTTC
CASSVGTEYGYTF
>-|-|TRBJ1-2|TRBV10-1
TGCGCCCAACACTCTGCGGGCCCTAGTGGCTACACCTTC
CAQHSAGPSGYTF
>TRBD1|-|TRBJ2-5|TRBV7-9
TGTGCCAGCAGCGGACAGGGATTTAGGACCCAGTACTTC
CASSGQGFRTQYF
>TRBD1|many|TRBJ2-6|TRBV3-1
TGTGCCAGCAGACAGACAGGGGTTAGGGCCAACGTCCTGACTTTC
CASRQTGVRANVLTF
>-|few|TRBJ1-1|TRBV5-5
TGTGCCGGCAGCTTGGTGGGGGCGAGCACTGAAGCTTTCTTT
CAGSLVGASTEAFF
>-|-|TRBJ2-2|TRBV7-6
TGTGCCAGCATAGGGGCTGGAAACACCGGGGAGCTGTTTTTT
CASIGAGNTGELFF
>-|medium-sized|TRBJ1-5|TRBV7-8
TGTGCCAGCAGCTTAGGTAGACCCACTTGGGGTCAGCCCCAGCATTTT
CASSLGRPTWGQPQHF
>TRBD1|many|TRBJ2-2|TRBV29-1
TGCAGCGTTGAAAAAGGGGGCGCCGGGGAGCTGTTTTTT
CSVEKGGAGELFF
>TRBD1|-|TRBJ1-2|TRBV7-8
TGTGCCAGCAGCTTAGACGGGAGAGGGGGCGCAATGCTTGGCTACACCTTC
CASSLDGRGGAMLGYTF
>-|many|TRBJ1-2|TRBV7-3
TGTGCCAGCAGCTTAGCAGGGACCTATGGCTACACCTTC
CASSLAGTYGYTF
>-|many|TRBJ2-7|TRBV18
TGTGCCAGCTCCCCAGGTCTGAGGGACGAGCAGTACTTC
CASSPGLRDEQYF
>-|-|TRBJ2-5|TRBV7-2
TGTGCCAGCAGCTTAGCTAGCAGGGAAGAGACCCAGTACTTC
CASSLASREETQYF
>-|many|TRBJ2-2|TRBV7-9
TGTGCCAGCAGCCCTTTGGCCGGGGAGCTGTTTTTT
CASSPLAGELFF
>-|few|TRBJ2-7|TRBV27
TGTGCCAGCAGCCCTGGACAGAGTTCCTACGAGCAGTACTTC
CASSPGQSSYEQYF
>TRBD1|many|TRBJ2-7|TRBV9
TGTGCCAGCAGCGTAGAACAGGGGACCGAGCAGTACTTC
CASSVEQGTEQYF
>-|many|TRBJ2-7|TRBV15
TGTGCCACCAGCAGAGTCGGGGGTAGAGGGGCCGAGCAGTACTTC
CATSRVGGRGAEQYF
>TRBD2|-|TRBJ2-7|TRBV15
TGTGCCACCAGCCCGTCGACTAGCGGGAGCTCCTACGAGCAGTACTTC
CATSPSTSGSSYEQYF
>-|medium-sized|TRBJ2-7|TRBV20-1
TGCAGTGCTAGAGTCCCCGGGTACCACGAGCAGTACTTC
CSARVPGYHEQYF
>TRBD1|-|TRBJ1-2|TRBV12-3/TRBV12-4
TGTGCCAGCAGCCGACAGGGGAACTATGGCTACACCTTC
CASSRQGNYGYTF
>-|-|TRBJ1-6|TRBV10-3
TGTGCCATCAGTGAGGTGTTGGGCGATTCACCCCTCCACTTT
CAISEVLGDSPLHF
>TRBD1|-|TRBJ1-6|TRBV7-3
TGTGCCAGCAGCTTAAACCCACAGGGGGCTTCACCCCTCCACTTT
CASSLNPQGASPLHF
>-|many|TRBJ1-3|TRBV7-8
TGTGCCAGCAGCTTAGTAGGACAGAGGAGCTCTGGAAACACCATATATTTT
CASSLVGQRSSGNTIYF
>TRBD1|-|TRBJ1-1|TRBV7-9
TGTGCCAGCAGCGCCCTGGACAGGGTGGCTTTCTTT
CASSALDRVAFF
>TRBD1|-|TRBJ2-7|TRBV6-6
TGTGCCACCGACACAGGGGTAAACACCGGGGAGCTGTACTTC
CATDTGVNTGELYF
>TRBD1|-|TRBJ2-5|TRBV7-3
TGTGCCAGCAGTAACGGACAGGGGGGCACTGAAGAGACCCAGTACTTC
CASSNGQGGTEETQYF
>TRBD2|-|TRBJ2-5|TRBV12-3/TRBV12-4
TGTGCCAGCAGTTACGACGGCTCTGGACTAGCGGCAAGGACCCAGTACTTC
CASSYDGSGLAARTQYF
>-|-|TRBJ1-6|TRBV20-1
TGCAGTGCTGGGGGCTCCTATAATTCACCCCTCCACTTT
CSAGGSYNSPLHF
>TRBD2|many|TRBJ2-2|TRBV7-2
TGTGCCAGCAGCTTCTCTAGCGGGGCCGGGGAGCTGTTTTTT
CASSFSSGAGELFF
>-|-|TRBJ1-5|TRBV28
TGTGCCAACTCCAAGGGGCTAAATCAGCCCCAGCATTTT
CANSKGLNQPQHF